This entry lists 23 T cell receptor beta chains sequenced from one sample in a study of radiotherapy plus CTLA-4 blockade in lung cancer. Sequenced by immunoSEQ multiplex PCR; TCRdb stores in-frame clones only, minus some. The sample contains some 110,000 clones, around 84% of which appear only once. The specimen comprised peripheral blood, sampled from a patient treated with radiotherapy plus ipilimumab. All receptors come from a human donor with non-small cell lung cancer that progressed on radiotherapy plus ipilimumab. Some clones in this sample may be carry-over from other donors' samples.

V gene TRBV27 combines with J gene TRBJ1-6; unclear D gene. Germline lookup yields CDR1 MNHEY and CDR2 SMNVEV (reference sequence). Trimming left V 4 bases short and J 9 bases short, with 13 bases between. The CDR3 covers 14 residues. The CDR3 DNA reads TGTGCCAGCAGTTATGTGGGGTCAAGTTCACCCCTCCACTTT. Protein product: CASSYVGSSSPLHF.

This clone occurred once. The V and J genes are TRBV4-2 and TRBJ2-7; TRBD1 agrees at 9 bases. The V gene's germline CDR1 is LGHNA and CDR2 YNFKEQ. The CDR3 length is 14 residues. Trimming removed 4 bases from V and 3 bases from J; junction bases left unmatched: 4. In DNA, the CDR3 is TGTGCCAGCAGCCTCGAGGACAGGGGCTACGAGCAGTACTTC. Amino acid sequence: CASSLEDRGYEQYF.

This clone turned up a few times. The genes are TRBV11-2 and TRBJ2-1; 8 nucleotides match TRBD1. The CDR3 runs to 17 residues. Germline V lookup: CDR1 SGHAT, CDR2 FQNNGV. With V trimmed by 3 bases and J by 7 bases, 14 bases remained unmatched. For the CDR3, the DNA is TGTGCCAGCAGCTTCCTACCACCGGGACAGGTTGGGAATGAGCAGTTCTTC. It is translated as CASSFLPPGQVGNEQFF.

This sequence joins TRBV21-1 and TRBJ2-7; TRBD1 is the table's D call and was not checked against the DNA. TRBV21-1 corresponds to a pseudogene. The length of the CDR3 is 17 residues. DNA for the CDR3: TGTGCCAGCAGCCCCTCCGGCCAAGTATTGGACAGCTACGAGCAGTACTTC. This codes for CASSPSGQVLDSYEQYF.

V gene TRBV7-6 combines with J gene TRBJ2-3; tentatively, D is TRBD1 (7 bases). Germline V gene data show CDR1 as SGHVS and CDR2 as FNYEAQ. This CDR3 has 17 residues. V gave up 0 bases and J gave up 3 bases, with 16 bases separating them. As DNA, the CDR3 is TGTGCCAGCAGCTTAGCGCGCATGGCAGGGGGGACAGATACGCAGTATTTT. It translates to CASSLARMAGGTDTQYF.

This rearrangement joins TRBV19 to TRBJ1-1, with unresolved D. Trimming pared 1 base from V and 6 bases from J, leaving 12 bases between. Per germline, CDR1 LNHDA and CDR2 SQIVND (reference sequence). The CDR3 has 14 amino acids. CDR3 in amino acids: CASSIGIYSAEAFF. The DNA for the CDR3 is TGTGCCAGTAGTATAGGGATTTATAGCGCTGAAGCTTTCTTT.

The genes are TRBV5-1 and TRBJ2-5, with 11 bases lining up with TRBD2. Germline V gene data show CDR1 as SGHRS and CDR2 as YFSETQ. Germline trimming cut 4 bases from V and 4 bases from J; bases unmatched to any gene: 12. This CDR3 spans 17 amino acids. The CDR3 DNA follows: TGCGCCAGCAGCCGGAGGGCTAGCGGGGGGTCCGCAGAGACCCAGTACTTC. Encoded protein: CASSRRASGGSAETQYF.

V is TRBV4-3 and J is TRBJ1-4; the D gene is possibly TRBD1 (5 bases). V lost 4 bases and J 6 bases, leaving 12 bases between the germline ends. CDR1 and CDR2 (germline): LGHNA, YSLEER. The CDR3 is made up of 14 amino acids. The CDR3 loop is CASSLRDDDEKLFF. The CDR3 bases are TGCGCCAGCAGCCTTAGGGACGATGATGAAAAACTGTTTTTT.

In DNA, the CDR3 is TGTGCCAGCAGCTTGGGTATAACGGGAGTTGGAAACACCATATATTTT. It translates to CASSLGITGVGNTIYF. The V gene is TRBV5-5, the J gene TRBJ1-3; D is unclear. Between the trimmed V and J ends, which lost 0 bases and 3 bases, there was a span of 13 bases. Looked up from germline, CDR1 is SGHKS and CDR2 is YYEKEE (reference sequence). The CDR3 covers 16 residues.

In this sample, this clone turned up a few times. This chain links TRBV5-8 with TRBJ1-2, with D uncertain. The CDR3 is 11 residues long. Trimming stripped 2 bases from V and 7 bases from J, with 6 bases between. Germline CDR1 is SGHTS and CDR2 is YDEGEE. The CDR3 nucleotides are TGTGCCAGCAGCTTATTAGTTGGCTACACCTTC. Translating gives CASSLLVGYTF.

The V call is TRBV29-1, the J call TRBJ1-2, with D perhaps matching TRBD1 (6 bases). The CDR3 totals 14 residues. V was cut by 6 bases and J by 4 bases, with 18 bases left in between. Per the germline V gene, CDR1 is SQVTM and CDR2 is ANQGSEA. CDR3 coding DNA: TGCAGCGTAGAACGGCCGGACAGTAGCTATGGCTACACCTTC. Protein product: CSVERPDSSYGYTF.

The chain uses TRBV5-5 and TRBJ1-5; D is unresolved. Trimming shortened V by 0 bases and J by 0 bases, and 7 bases separated the two germline ends. The CDR3 loop spans 15 amino acids. Germline loops: CDR1 SGHKS, CDR2 YYEKEE (reference sequence). For the CDR3, the DNA is TGTGCCAGCAGCTTGGGTTGGGGTAGCAATCAGCCCCAGCATTTT. Protein product: CASSLGWGSNQPQHF.

This chain joins TRBV5-1 and TRBJ2-1; the D is unclear. The germline V gene has CDR1 SGHRS and CDR2 YFSETQ. Trimming removed 4 bases at V and 5 bases at J, with 10 bases between. The CDR3 runs to 13 residues. The CDR3 nucleotides are TGCGCCAGCAGCCACGGTGAGAACAATGAGCAGTTCTTC. Protein product: CASSHGENNEQFF.

The chain links TRBV7-3 to TRBJ2-1; 10 bases agree with TRBD2. With 2 bases clipped from V and 6 bases from J, the junction kept 7 bases outside the gene matches. Germline CDR1 reads SGHTA; CDR2 reads FQGTGA. This CDR3 comprises 16 residues. The CDR3 DNA is TGTGCCAGCAGCTTAGGGCTAGCGGGGGCCAGCAATGAGCAGTTCTTC. It codes for CASSLGLAGASNEQFF.

J is TRBJ1-2 and V is TRBV4-1; no definite D call. V shed 3 bases and J shed 9 bases, with 20 bases lying between them. The CDR3 has 15 residues. CDR1 MGHRA and CDR2 YSYEKL come from the germline V gene. CDR3 DNA sequence: TGCGCCAGCAGCCAGGTTGTATCAGGCCCGGGTCGCTACACCTTC. Amino acid sequence: CASSQVVSGPGRYTF.

The chain has TRBV7-9 and TRBJ2-6; the D gene is possibly TRBD1 (6 bases). CDR3 size: 19 residues. Trimming took 5 bases from V and 2 from J, leaving 22 bases between them. Germline CDR1 and CDR2: SEHNR and FQNEAQ (reference sequence). The CDR3 nucleotides read TGTGCCAGCAGCAACCGACAGGTTAGGTATCGTACTGGGGCCAACGTCCTGACTTTC. This translates into CASSNRQVRYRTGANVLTF. Drawing the rest from reference TRBV7-9 and TRBJ2-6, the complete variable domain is DTGVSQNPRHKITKRGQNVTFRCDPISEHNRLYWYRQTLGQGPEFLTYFQNEAQLEKSRLLSDRFSAERPKGSFSTLEIQRTEQGDSAMYLCASSNRQVRYRTGANVLTFGAGSRLTVL.

The chain links TRBV5-1 to TRBJ2-1; TRBD2 matches at 9 bases. After removal of 2 bases from V and 5 bases from J, the junction contained 5 bases not matched to a gene. CDR1 and CDR2 from the germline V gene are SGHRS and YFSETQ. The CDR3 is 15 residues long. The CDR3 loop is CASSFLAGSNNEQFF. CDR3 DNA sequence: TGCGCCAGCAGCTTCCTAGCGGGGTCGAACAATGAGCAGTTCTTC.

This chain connects TRBV4-1 to TRBJ2-4, with D perhaps assigned TRBD1 or TRBD2 (5 bases each). Trimming pared 4 bases from V and 4 bases from J, leaving 17 bases between. The germline CDR1 and CDR2 sequences are MGHRA and YSYEKL. This CDR3 has 16 amino acids. CDR3 residues: CASSPRDRTLKNIQYF. Here the CDR3 DNA reads TGCGCCAGCAGCCCTAGGGACCGGACCCTAAAAAACATTCAGTACTTC.

V is TRBV5-4 and J is TRBJ2-4, with D possibly TRBD2 on 5 matching bases. This CDR3 contains 14 residues. Per germline, CDR1 SGHNT and CDR2 YYREEE (reference sequence). V shed 2 bases and J shed 5 bases, with 11 bases lying between them. The CDR3 region is CASSFPDSQNIQYF. The CDR3 region has the DNA TGTGCCAGCAGCTTCCCGGACTCCCAAAACATTCAGTACTTC.

This chain joins TRBV5-1 and TRBJ2-5; D gene unclear. Germline assignment: CDR1 SGHRS and CDR2 YFSETQ. This CDR3 is 13 amino acids long. Trimming took off 4 bases at V and 1 base at J, with 8 bases between the two ends. Here the CDR3 DNA reads TGCGCCAGCAGCGTTGGTGGCCAAGAGACCCAGTACTTC. This gives the protein CASSVGGQETQYF.

The chain couples TRBV5-8 to TRBJ2-2; no clear D. The CDR3 length is 13 residues. V lost 2 bases and J lost 4, with 6 bases in between. Germline V gene sequence: CDR1 SGHTS, CDR2 YDEGEE. The DNA of the CDR3 is TGTGCCAGCAGCTTCGGCCTCACCGGGGAGCTGTTTTTT. This encodes CASSFGLTGELFF.

The V and J genes are TRBV6-6 and TRBJ2-3; D is ambiguous. From germline, CDR1 is MNHNY and CDR2 SVGAGI (reference sequence). The CDR3 is made up of 10 amino acids. V was cut by 7 bases and J by 5 bases, with 4 bases left in between. CDR3 nucleotide sequence: TGTGCCAGCATTGGAGATACGCAGTATTTT. It specifies CASIGDTQYF.

Here the CDR3 reads CASSLGQVSDYGYTF. CDR3 DNA sequence: TGTGCCAGCAGCCTAGGACAGGTTTCCGACTATGGCTACACCTTC. This chain joins TRBV7-2 and TRBJ1-2, with 7 bases that match TRBD1. Germline V lookup: CDR1 SGHTA, CDR2 FQGNSA. After removal of 5 bases from V and 3 bases from J, the junction contained 9 bases not matched to a gene. CDR3 length: 15 amino acids.